This T cell receptor (beta chain) was sequenced in a study of beta chain features in type 1 diabetes. Study background: Healthy donors resembled patients in age, gender and cell yields.

About this clone: The antigen is undetermined. The sample holds other DNA sequences that translate to the same CDR3.

The study reverse transcribed the entire isolated RNA, so it sequenced expressed TCRB transcripts. This table comes from immunoSEQ multiplex PCR, and its TCRdb copy is limited to in-frame clones, with some not included. The top ten hold approximately 0.046% of the sample, which has about 350,000 clones, around a fifth seen once. Germline-derived CDR1 and CDR2 are SGHNT and YYREEE (reference sequence). V was shortened by 4 bases and J by 2 bases, with 9 bases between the two germline ends. This CDR3 contains 13 residues. Whole-study results and caveats: Cells expressing TCR highly could be over-represented by cDNA sequencing. Patients with Type 1 diabetes showed moderately but significantly shorter TCRB CDR3s in all four CD4+ subsets.

CD45RO/CCR7/CD25/CD127/CD95/CD27 separated CD4+ naive, central memory, regulatory and stem cell-like memory cells by sorting. The sequence was collected from a woman under 30 in good health. J is TRBJ2-5 and V is TRBV5-4; the D gene is possibly TRBD2 (6 bases). Sequenced: naive CD4+ T cells from blood. CDR3 sequence reads: CASSPGTQETQYF. The CDR3, as DNA: TGTGCCAGCAGCCCTGGGACTCAAGAGACCCAGTACTTC.